This T cell receptor beta chain originates from a study of blood T cell repertoires in COVID-19 (dated by TCRdb to the early 2020s). As for the study more broadly: Samples covering the acute and convalescent phases of COVID-19 were provided by collaborators in the United States, Italy and Spain. The prospective study material was composed of cDNA or gDNA derived from T cells, B-cell-depleted T cells, or PBMCs. Subjects who had been exposed to COVID-19, were actively infected with it, or had recovered from it provided the deeply sampled blood TCRbeta repertoires that made up the dataset. A freely available public database, intended as a resource for researchers studying the immune response to SARS-CoV-2, is where the repertoires were released. The samples were drawn from the first 160 participants of the ongoing ImmuneRACE study and from over 950 subjects provided by 6 global collaborators. Nearly every sample came with metadata listing a de-identified subject ID, COVID-19 status, age in years and sex. HLA class I and class II types, where available, came from metadata supplied by the sample provider rather than from assay-based typing.

Concerning this clone itself: This clone's antigen is unknown. No much larger clonotype is one base removed from it; base qualities were not supplied.

CDR1 and CDR2 are read off the germline V gene as LGHNA and YSLEER. At the junction V is shortened by 5 bases and J by 0 bases; bases outside the gene matches: 3. Measured from the cysteine to the phenylalanine, the CDR3 is 14 residues long. Only the CDR3 DNA stays, 42 bases, in frame from base 1. TCRbeta CDR3 regions were amplified from genomic DNA using the immunoSEQ Assay, a bias-controlled multiplex PCR. The study's processing was this. Within the assay, amplification of reference gene primers was used to estimate how many nucleated cells each sample contained. Sequence reads were collapsed and filtered to measure the absolute abundance of every unique TCRbeta CDR3 rearrangement. For each sample, productive Simpson clonality was calculated as the square root of Simpson's diversity index over productive rearrangements. Entries here come from immuneACCESS through TCRdb and include only in-frame sequences with V and J called. Some clones fail to appear in such tables; in the studies checked, an unresolved V gene covers under half of the shortfall, and the cause of the remainder is unknown. V, J and clone size are those of that table, while D and trimming were read from the DNA. This sample has fewer than 200,000 clones in its table, and about 86% of those were observed once. The biggest ten clones account for 7.5% to 10% of the sample.

What the research found in general, with its limitations: The amount of clinical and demographic metadata varied by source and participant and was provided uncurated.

Each collaborating institution followed its own protocols to collect whole blood in K2EDTA tubes. For TCRbeta analysis, collaborators shipped samples as frozen whole blood, isolated PBMCs, or DNA extracted from either of those sample types. This sequence uses TRBV4-3 and TRBJ1-1; 7 bases in between match TRBD1. Sequencing was carried out using peripheral blood. The receptor comes from a man between 45 and 60 years old with active or convalescent COVID-19. The nucleotide sequence reads as follows: TGCGCCAGCAGCTTGGGACAGATGAACACTGAAGCTTTCTTT. The encoded protein is CASSLGQMNTEAFF.